This paragraph covers one TCR beta chain sequence. These data come from a study of blood T cell repertoires in COVID-19. Whole-study context: From the United States, Italy and Spain came samples of acute and convalescent COVID-19.

Sequencing used immunoSEQ multiplex PCR; TCRdb keeps in-frame clones, though not all of them. This table has some 68,000 clones, nearly 90% appearing once. The CDR3 has 15 amino acids. V gave up 5 bases and J gave up 8 bases, with 18 bases separating them. The germline V gene encodes CDR1 SGHVS and CDR2 FQNEAQ. The TCR was taken from a man aged 45-65 years with active COVID-19. The sequenced sample consisted of peripheral blood. The rearrangement joins TRBV7-8 to TRBJ1-4; tentative D call: TRBD1 (5 bases). CDR3 loop: CASSPSTVRLEKLFF. CDR3 DNA: TGTGCCAGCAGCCCCTCGACAGTCAGGTTGGAAAAACTGTTTTTT.